The clone carrying this TCR beta chain was detected many times. Its antigen is not identified. Using unique molecular identifiers, the investigators prepared the TCRbeta library. TCRdb called the PCR reads again in MiXCR, with one record for every CDR3 protein. The table shows around 72,000 distinct CDR3 sequences, with 4.9% occurring only once. The data stem from a study of T-cell reconstitution after alpha-beta-depleted transplantation in children. CDR3 length: 14 amino acids. The germline V and J ends were trimmed by 0 bases and 6 bases, with 9 bases remaining between them. Germline CDR1 reads MGHRA; CDR2 reads YSYEKL. Study-wide findings and caveats: Surviving recipient T cells and thymic progenitors produced the high day-60 TCRbeta diversity seen in some patients. Expanded graft clones numbering several hundred reportedly gave rise to alpha-beta T cells about two months after transplant. One year after transplant, T-cell counts and diversity came mostly from newly produced T cells.

The material was PBMCs, mostly from graft donor cells, obtained 180 days after TCRalphabeta/CD19-depleted stem cell transplant. The chain has TRBV4-1 and TRBJ1-5; D gene unclear. The TCR comes from a boy in the first two years of life who had a stem cell transplant for acute myeloid leukemia, so the T cells may come from the graft donor. This CDR3 reads CASSQDPSPQPQHF. The CDR3 nucleotides are TGCGCCAGCAGCCAAGACCCCAGCCCTCAGCCCCAGCATTTT.